What follows are 16 T cell receptor beta chains derived from one specimen sequenced in a study of cytomegalovirus exposure and HLA in healthy donors. Use of 60 Vbeta and 13 Jbeta primers characterized the PCR. TCRdb keeps only in-frame clones here, not all; method: immunoSEQ multiplex PCR. The table lists roughly 110,000 clones, 65% to 80% of them singletons. The material sequenced was PBMCs. These receptors were obtained from a male donor in good health and CMV-seropositive.

This clone appeared a few times. The chain couples TRBV4-3 to TRBJ1-1; D perhaps matches TRBD1 (6 bases). Germline V gene data show CDR1 as LGHNA and CDR2 as YSLEER. The CDR3 is 16 residues long. The V and J ends lost 0 bases and 2 bases respectively, with 13 bases between them. The CDR3 loop is CASSQDVPGQNTEAFF. CDR3 bases: TGCGCCAGCAGCCAAGATGTCCCGGGACAAAACACTGAAGCTTTCTTT.

V usage is TRBV5-4 and J usage is TRBJ2-1, with TRBD1 matching 9 bases. J was trimmed by 5 bases and V by 4 bases; bases with no gene match: 7. CDR3 size: 15 residues. Germline V lookup: CDR1 SGHNT, CDR2 YYREEE (reference sequence). This chain's CDR3 is CASSHAGQGDNEQFF. The DNA for the CDR3 is TGTGCCAGCAGCCACGCGGGACAGGGAGACAATGAGCAGTTCTTC.

This sequence joins TRBV5-8 and TRBJ2-7; 11 nucleotides match TRBD1. This CDR3 contains 16 residues. The trim removed 0 bases at V and 0 bases at J, leaving 2 bases unmatched. CDR1 is SGHTS and CDR2 is YDEGEE in the germline V gene. In DNA, the CDR3 is TGTGCCAGCAGCTTGGAAGGGACAGGGGGCTCCTACGAGCAGTACTTC. Residues: CASSLEGTGGSYEQYF.

CDR3 nucleotides: TGTGCCAGCAGTTTTAGGGGACATGAAGCTTTCTTT. Its protein is CASSFRGHEAFF. This chain connects TRBV27 to TRBJ1-1; D may be TRBD1 (6 bases). Per germline, CDR1 MNHEY and CDR2 SMNVEV (reference sequence). The CDR3 spans 12 residues. V lost 3 bases to trimming and J lost 7 bases, with 9 bases between them.

In DNA, the CDR3 is TGCGCCAGCAGCTTGGCGGGGACTAACACAGATACGCAGTATTTT. Protein product: CASSLAGTNTDTQYF. The rearrangement joins TRBV5-1 to TRBJ2-3; 7 nucleotides match TRBD2. Germline-derived CDR1 and CDR2 are SGHRS and YFSETQ. V trimming: 0 bases; J trimming: 2 bases; junction bases outside the gene matches: 3. The CDR3 totals 15 residues.

The chain combines TRBV5-1 with TRBJ2-2; D gene uncertain. The CDR3 extends over 16 amino acids. Germline CDR1 SGHRS, CDR2 YFSETQ. Trimming took off 0 bases at V and 2 bases at J, with 11 bases between the two ends. CDR3 loop: CASSLVGSTNTGELFF. In DNA form, the CDR3 reads TGCGCCAGCAGCTTGGTTGGCAGTACAAACACCGGGGAGCTGTTTTTT.

The chain carries TRBV5-1 and TRBJ1-2; D call uncertain. From germline, CDR1 is SGHRS and CDR2 YFSETQ. Trimming pared 4 bases from V and 8 bases from J, leaving 15 bases between. The CDR3 runs to 13 residues. CDR3 nucleotides: TGCGCCAGCAGCCTCCGGGAAGGTAGGGGCTACACCTTC. This gives the protein CASSLREGRGYTF.

The rearrangement uses TRBV4-2 and TRBJ1-1; D possibly corresponds to TRBD1 (6 bases). With 0 bases removed from V and 0 bases from J, the gap between germline ends came to 20 bases. Per germline, CDR1 LGHNA and CDR2 YNFKEQ. CDR3 length: 19 residues. The CDR3: CASSQDVGRQAYMNTEAFF. DNA of the CDR3: TGTGCCAGCAGCCAAGACGTTGGGAGACAGGCTTACATGAACACTGAAGCTTTCTTT.

Only one count was recorded for this clone. The V and J genes are TRBV7-2 and TRBJ1-1; TRBD1 might be the D (6 bases). Germline loops: CDR1 SGHTA, CDR2 FQGNSA. Deletions cut 7 bases from V and 0 bases from J, with 21 bases between. The CDR3 is made up of 17 amino acids. The CDR3 sequence: CASNRGGQGPMNTEAFF. The CDR3 DNA is TGTGCCAGCAACCGGGGGGGGCAGGGCCCCATGAACACTGAAGCTTTCTTT.

The chain combines TRBV27 with TRBJ1-4, with D perhaps matching TRBD1 (6 bases). V lost 5 bases, J lost 8 bases, and 21 bases lay in between. CDR3 length: 16 residues. CDR1 and CDR2 from the germline V gene are MNHEY and SMNVEV (reference sequence). The CDR3 here is CASSTVLQGSGEKLFF. CDR3 sequence (DNA): TGTGCCAGCAGTACAGTACTACAGGGTAGCGGGGAAAAACTGTTTTTT.

The rearrangement links TRBV6-1 to TRBJ2-7; 10 bases are shared with TRBD1. V shed 6 bases, J shed 3 bases, and the junction held 8 bases outside the gene matches. Germline V CDR1 and CDR2: MNHNS, SASEGT. This CDR3 is 15 amino acids long. The CDR3 coding sequence is TGTGCCAGCAGCGGGACAGGGGTTGGGGTCTACGAGCAGTACTTC. This codes for CASSGTGVGVYEQYF.

The chain combines TRBV13 with TRBJ1-1, with 8 positions matching TRBD1. Germline V gene lookup returns CDR1 PRHDT and CDR2 FYEKMQ (reference sequence). The CDR3 extends over 17 amino acids. Trimming removed 4 bases from V and 0 bases from J; junction bases left unmatched: 10. In DNA, the CDR3 is TGTGCCAGCAGCTCGCCCTCACAGGGGGGGATGAACACTGAAGCTTTCTTT. Translating it yields CASSSPSQGGMNTEAFF.

The chain uses TRBV29-1 and TRBJ2-7; 8 bases fit TRBD1. Germline assignment: CDR1 SQVTM and CDR2 ANQGSEA. CDR3 length: 15 residues. Trimming removed 1 base from V and 4 bases from J; junction bases left unmatched: 9. CDR3 protein: CSVEVSDRVAYEQYF. In DNA form, the CDR3 reads TGCAGCGTTGAAGTCTCGGACAGGGTAGCTTACGAGCAGTACTTC.

This chain links TRBV28 with TRBJ2-7, with D possibly matching TRBD1 (5 bases). The length of the CDR3 is 13 residues. Trimming took 7 bases from V and 1 from J, leaving 11 bases between them. Germline CDR1 is MDHEN and CDR2 is SYDVKM. The CDR3 sequence: CASTLQGSYEQYF. Here the CDR3 DNA reads TGTGCCAGCACCCTCCAGGGTTCCTACGAGCAGTACTTC.

This chain joins TRBV4-1 and TRBJ1-1, with D perhaps TRBD1 (5 bases). The CDR3 is 15 residues long. Germline V gene lookup returns CDR1 MGHRA and CDR2 YSYEKL. Deletions cut 3 bases from V and 0 bases from J, with 11 bases between. This CDR3 is CASSQGGLMNTEAFF. The CDR3 bases are TGCGCCAGCAGCCAGGGGGGTCTCATGAACACTGAAGCTTTCTTT.

This clone was counted a few times. The chain uses TRBV6-6 and TRBJ2-7; 9 nucleotides agree with TRBD1. There are 14 residues in the CDR3. Trimming cost V 6 bases and J 3 bases; bases outside gene matches: 6. CDR1 MNHNY and CDR2 SVGAGI come from the germline V gene (reference sequence). Here the CDR3 DNA reads TGTGCCAGCAGCGCGGGACAGGGAATCTACGAGCAGTACTTC. It specifies CASSAGQGIYEQYF.